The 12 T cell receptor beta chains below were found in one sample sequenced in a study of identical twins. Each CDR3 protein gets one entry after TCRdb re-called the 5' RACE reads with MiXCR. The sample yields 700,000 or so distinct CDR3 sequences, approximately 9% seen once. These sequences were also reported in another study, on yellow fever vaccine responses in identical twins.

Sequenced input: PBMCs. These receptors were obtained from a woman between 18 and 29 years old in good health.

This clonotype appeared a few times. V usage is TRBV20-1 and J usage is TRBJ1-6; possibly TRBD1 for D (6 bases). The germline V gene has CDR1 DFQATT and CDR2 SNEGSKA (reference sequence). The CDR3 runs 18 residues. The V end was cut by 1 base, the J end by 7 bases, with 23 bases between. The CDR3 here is CSARGAFLYRDGNSPLHF. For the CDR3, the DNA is TGCAGTGCTAGAGGGGCCTTCCTCTACAGGGACGGGAATTCACCCCTCCACTTT.

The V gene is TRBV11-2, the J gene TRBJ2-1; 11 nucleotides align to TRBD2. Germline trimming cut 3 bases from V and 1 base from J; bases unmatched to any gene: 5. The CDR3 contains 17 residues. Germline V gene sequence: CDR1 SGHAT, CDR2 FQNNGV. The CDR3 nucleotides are TGTGCCAGCAGCTTTAGGTCTAGCGGGAGGTCCTACAATGAGCAGTTCTTC. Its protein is CASSFRSSGRSYNEQFF.

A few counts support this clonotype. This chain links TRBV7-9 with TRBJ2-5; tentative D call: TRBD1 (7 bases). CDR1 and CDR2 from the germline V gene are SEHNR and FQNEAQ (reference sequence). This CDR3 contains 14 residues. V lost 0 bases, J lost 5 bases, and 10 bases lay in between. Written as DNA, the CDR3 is TGTGCCAGCAGCTTAGCAGCAGGGGGGGAGACCCAGTACTTC. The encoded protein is CASSLAAGGETQYF.

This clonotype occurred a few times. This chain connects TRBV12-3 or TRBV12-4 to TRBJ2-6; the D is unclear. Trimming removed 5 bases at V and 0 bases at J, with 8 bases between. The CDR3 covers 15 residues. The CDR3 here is CASSPTSSGANVLTF. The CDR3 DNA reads TGTGCCAGCAGTCCAACAAGCTCTGGGGCCAACGTCCTGACTTTC.

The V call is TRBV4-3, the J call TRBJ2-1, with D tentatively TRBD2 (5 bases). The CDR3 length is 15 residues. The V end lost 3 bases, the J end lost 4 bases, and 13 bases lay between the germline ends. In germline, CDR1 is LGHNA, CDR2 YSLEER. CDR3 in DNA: TGCGCCAGCAGCCAGAGCGGCATAGAATACAATGAGCAGTTCTTC. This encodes CASSQSGIEYNEQFF.

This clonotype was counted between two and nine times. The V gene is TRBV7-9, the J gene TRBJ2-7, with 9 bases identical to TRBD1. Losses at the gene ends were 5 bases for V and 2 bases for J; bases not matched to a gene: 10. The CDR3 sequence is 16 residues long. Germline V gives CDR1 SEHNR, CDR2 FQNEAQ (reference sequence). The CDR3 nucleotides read TGTGCCAGCAGCACGGCCGGGACAGGGAGAGCCTACGAGCAGTACTTC. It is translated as CASSTAGTGRAYEQYF.

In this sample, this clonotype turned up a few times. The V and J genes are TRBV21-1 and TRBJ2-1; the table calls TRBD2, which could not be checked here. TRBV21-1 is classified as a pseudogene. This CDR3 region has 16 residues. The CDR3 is CASSRQLAVIYNEQFF. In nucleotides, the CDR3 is TGTGCCAGCAGCAGACAACTAGCGGTCATATACAATGAGCAGTTCTTC.

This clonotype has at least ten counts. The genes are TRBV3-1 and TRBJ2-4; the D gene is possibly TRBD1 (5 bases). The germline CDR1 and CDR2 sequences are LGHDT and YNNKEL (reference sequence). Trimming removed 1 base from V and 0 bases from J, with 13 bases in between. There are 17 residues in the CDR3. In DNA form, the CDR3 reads TGTGCCAGCAGCCAAGGTGCCCAGGGATTAGCCAAAAACATTCAGTACTTC. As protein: CASSQGAQGLAKNIQYF.

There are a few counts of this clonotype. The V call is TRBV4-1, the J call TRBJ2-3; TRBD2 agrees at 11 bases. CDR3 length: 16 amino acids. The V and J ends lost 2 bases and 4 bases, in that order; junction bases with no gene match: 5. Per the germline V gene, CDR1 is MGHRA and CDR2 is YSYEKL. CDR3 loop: CASSQTGTSGSDTQYF. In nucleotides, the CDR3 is TGCGCCAGCAGCCAAACCGGGACTAGCGGTTCAGATACGCAGTATTTT.

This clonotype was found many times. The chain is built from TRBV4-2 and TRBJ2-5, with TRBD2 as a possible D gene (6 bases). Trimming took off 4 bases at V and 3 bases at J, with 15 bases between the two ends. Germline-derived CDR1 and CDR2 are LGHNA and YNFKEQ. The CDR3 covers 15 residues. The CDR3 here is CASSRYVGLKETQYF. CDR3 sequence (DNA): TGTGCCAGCAGCCGATATGTGGGACTGAAAGAGACCCAGTACTTC.

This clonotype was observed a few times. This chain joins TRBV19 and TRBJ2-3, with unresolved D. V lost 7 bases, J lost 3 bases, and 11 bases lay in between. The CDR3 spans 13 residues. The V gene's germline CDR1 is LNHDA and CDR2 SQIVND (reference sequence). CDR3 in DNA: TGTGCCAGTAAGGTTGGTTTTACAGATACGCAGTATTTT. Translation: CASKVGFTDTQYF.

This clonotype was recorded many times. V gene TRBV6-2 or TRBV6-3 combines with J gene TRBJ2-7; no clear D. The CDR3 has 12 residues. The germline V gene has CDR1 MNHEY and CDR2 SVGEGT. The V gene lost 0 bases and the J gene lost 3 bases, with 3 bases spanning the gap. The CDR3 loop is CASSYSDYEQYF. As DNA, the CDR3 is TGTGCCAGCAGTTACTCCGACTACGAGCAGTACTTC.